The T cell receptor beta chain under discussion was sequenced for a study of T cells after somatic rescue of genetic block. Clones were sequenced by immunoSEQ multiplex PCR, and TCRdb holds only the in-frame ones, with some missing. Seen here are 12,000 or so clones, 78% observed once, and the top ten hold approximately 8%. This clone turned up a few times. Trimming took 4 bases from V and 3 from J, leaving 16 bases between them. Germline CDR1 reads SGHRS; CDR2 reads YFSETQ. This CDR3 region has 15 residues. The chain uses TRBV5-1 and TRBJ2-5; D ambiguous. Sequencing was done on a sample of peripheral blood mononuclear cells (PBMCs). This receptor was identified in a boy between 5 and 17 years old. This CDR3 is CASSIDGAPKETQYF. The CDR3 bases are TGCGCCAGCAGCATAGACGGTGCCCCGAAAGAGACCCAGTACTTC.